This T cell receptor beta chain derives from a study of blood T cell repertoires in COVID-19. Study in general: Specimens from acute and convalescent COVID-19 originated in the United States, Italy and Spain. T cells, B-cell-depleted T cells, or PBMCs supplied cDNA or gDNA.

Germline V gives CDR1 ENHRY, CDR2 SYGVKD. There are 16 residues in the CDR3. J gave up 7 bases and V 8 bases, and 14 bases lay outside the gene matches. The authors' processing: Estimated nucleated cell counts came from reference gene primer amplification. The method was immunoSEQ multiplex PCR; TCRdb's version includes in-frame clones alone and lacks a portion of them. V, J and clone size reflect that table, while D and trimming were determined from the DNA. The sample shows 90,000 to 100,000 clones, around 88% of them seen only once. Specimen: peripheral blood. The TCR comes from a man older than 75 with acute or convalescent COVID-19. The chain joins TRBV10-3 to TRBJ2-1; 10 nucleotides match TRBD2. CDR3 sequence (DNA): TGTGCCATCGGGACGCGGGGAGCGGGGGGGATGAATGAGCAGTTCTTC. Amino acid sequence: CAIGTRGAGGMNEQFF.